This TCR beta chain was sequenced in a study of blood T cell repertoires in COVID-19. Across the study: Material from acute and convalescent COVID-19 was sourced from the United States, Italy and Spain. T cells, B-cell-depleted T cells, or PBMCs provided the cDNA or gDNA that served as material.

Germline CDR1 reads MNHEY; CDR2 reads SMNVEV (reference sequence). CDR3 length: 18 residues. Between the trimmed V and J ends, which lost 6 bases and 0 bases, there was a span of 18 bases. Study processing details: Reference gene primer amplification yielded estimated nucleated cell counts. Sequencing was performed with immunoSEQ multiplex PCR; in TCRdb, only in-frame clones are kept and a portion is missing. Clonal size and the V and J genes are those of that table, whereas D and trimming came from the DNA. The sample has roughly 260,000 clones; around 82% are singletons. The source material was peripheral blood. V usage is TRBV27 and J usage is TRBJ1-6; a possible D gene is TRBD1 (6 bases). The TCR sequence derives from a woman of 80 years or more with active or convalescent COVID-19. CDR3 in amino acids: CASRTLQTGSSYNSPLHF. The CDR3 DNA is TGTGCCAGCAGAACTCTCCAGACAGGCAGCTCCTATAATTCACCCCTCCACTTT.